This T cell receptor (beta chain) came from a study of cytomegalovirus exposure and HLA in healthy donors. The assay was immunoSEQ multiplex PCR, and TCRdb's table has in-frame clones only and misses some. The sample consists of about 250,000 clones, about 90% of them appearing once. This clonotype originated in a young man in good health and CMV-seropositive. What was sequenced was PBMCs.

CDR3 sequence (DNA): TGTGCCAGCAGTGATCTAGCGGGAGGGTACAATGAGCAGTTCTTC. Protein product: CASSDLAGGYNEQFF. The chain couples TRBV6-4 to TRBJ2-1; 12 positions match TRBD2. This CDR3 has 15 amino acids. V was clipped by 3 bases and J by 4 bases; unmatched bases: 1. Germline V CDR1 and CDR2: MRHNA, SNTAGT.